The entry below describes one TCR beta chain. Its matching antigen is unknown. Repertoires were generated with immunoSEQ multiplex PCR, while TCRdb's copy carries only in-frame clones and drops some. The sample consists of tens of thousands of clones, 86% of them appearing once. Cyclophosphamide on days +3 and +4 followed busulfan-fludarabine conditioning and a marrow graft. This CDR3 has 16 amino acids. Germline-derived CDR1 and CDR2 are MDHEN and SYDVKM. V gave up 5 bases and J gave up 7 bases, with 24 bases separating them. These data belong to a study of T cells after posttransplantation cyclophosphamide. Findings of the study overall: Skin or GI-infiltrating T cells shared few TRB sequences with blood. Later post-transplant blood repertoires were often dominated by donor CD8+ memory clones. Recipient CMV seropositivity and CMV reactivation strongly tracked TRB clonality.

This TCR came from a female patient aged 25-39 years who received an allogeneic stem cell transplant from an unrelated donor, was CMV-positive, and had no GVHD. Among the T cells, some may be from the graft donor. The chain uses TRBV28 and TRBJ2-7, with D possibly being TRBD2 (7 bases). The sequencing here drew on PBMCs, taken after allogeneic stem cell transplant with posttransplant cyclophosphamide. CDR3 amino acids: CASSTQSGTPGVEQYF. Written as DNA, the CDR3 is TGTGCCAGCAGTACCCAAAGCGGGACACCGGGGGTTGAGCAGTACTTC.